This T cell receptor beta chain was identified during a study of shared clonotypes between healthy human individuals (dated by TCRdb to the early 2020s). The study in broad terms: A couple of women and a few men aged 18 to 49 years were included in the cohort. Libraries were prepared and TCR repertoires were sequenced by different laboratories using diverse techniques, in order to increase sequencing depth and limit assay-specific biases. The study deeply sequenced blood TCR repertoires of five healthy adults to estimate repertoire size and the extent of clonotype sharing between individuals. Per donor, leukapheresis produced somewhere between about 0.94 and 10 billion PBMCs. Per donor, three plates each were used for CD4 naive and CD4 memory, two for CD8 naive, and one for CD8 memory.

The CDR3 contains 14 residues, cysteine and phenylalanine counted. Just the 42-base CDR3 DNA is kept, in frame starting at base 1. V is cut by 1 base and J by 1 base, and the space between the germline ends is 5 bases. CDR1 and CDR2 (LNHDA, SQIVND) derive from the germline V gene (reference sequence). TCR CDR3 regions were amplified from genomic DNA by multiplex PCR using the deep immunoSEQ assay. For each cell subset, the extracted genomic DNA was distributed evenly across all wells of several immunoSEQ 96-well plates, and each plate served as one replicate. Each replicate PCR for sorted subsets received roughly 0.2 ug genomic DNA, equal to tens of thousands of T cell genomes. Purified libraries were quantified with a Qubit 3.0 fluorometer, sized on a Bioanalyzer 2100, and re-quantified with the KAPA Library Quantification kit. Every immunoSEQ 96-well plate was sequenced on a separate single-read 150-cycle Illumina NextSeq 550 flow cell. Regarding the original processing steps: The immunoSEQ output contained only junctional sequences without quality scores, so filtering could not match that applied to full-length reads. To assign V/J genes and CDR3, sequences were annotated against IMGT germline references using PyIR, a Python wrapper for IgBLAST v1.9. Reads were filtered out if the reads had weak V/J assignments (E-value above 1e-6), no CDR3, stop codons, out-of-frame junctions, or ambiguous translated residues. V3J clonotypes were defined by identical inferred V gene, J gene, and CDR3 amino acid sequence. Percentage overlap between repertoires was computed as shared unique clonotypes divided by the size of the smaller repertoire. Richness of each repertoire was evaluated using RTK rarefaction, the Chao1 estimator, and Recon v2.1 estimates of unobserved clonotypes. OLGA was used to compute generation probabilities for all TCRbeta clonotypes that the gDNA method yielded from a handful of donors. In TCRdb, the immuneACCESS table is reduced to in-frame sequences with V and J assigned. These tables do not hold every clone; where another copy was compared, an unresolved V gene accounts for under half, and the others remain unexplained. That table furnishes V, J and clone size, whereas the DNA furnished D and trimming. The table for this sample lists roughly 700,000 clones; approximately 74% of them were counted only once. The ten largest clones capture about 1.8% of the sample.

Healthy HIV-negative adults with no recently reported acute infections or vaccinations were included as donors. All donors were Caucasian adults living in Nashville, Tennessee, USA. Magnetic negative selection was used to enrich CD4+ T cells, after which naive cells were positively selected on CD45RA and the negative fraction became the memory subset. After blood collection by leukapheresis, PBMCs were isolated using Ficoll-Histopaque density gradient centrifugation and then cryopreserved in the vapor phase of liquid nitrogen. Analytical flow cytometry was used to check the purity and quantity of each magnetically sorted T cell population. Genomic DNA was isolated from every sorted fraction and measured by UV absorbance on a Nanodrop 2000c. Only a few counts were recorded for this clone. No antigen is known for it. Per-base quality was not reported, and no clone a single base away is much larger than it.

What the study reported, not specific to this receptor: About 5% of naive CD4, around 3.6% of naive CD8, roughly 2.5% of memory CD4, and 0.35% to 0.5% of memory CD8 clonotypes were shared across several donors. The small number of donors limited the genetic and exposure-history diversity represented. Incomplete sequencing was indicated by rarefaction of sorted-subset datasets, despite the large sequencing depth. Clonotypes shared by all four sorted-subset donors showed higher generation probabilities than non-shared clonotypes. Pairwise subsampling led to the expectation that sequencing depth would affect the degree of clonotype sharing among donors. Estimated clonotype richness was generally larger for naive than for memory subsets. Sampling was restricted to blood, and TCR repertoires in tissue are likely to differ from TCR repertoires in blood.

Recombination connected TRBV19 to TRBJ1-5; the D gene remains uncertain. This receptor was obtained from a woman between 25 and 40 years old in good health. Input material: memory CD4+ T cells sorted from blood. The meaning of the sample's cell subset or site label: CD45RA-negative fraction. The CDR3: CASSIVLSNQPQHF. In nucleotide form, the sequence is TGTGCCAGTAGTATAGTCCTCAGCAATCAGCCCCAGCATTTT. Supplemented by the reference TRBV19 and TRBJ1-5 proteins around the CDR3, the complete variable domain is DGGITQSPKYLFRKEGQNVTLSCEQNLNHDAMYWYRQDPGQGLRLIYYSQIVNDFQKGDIAEGYSVSREKKESFPLTVTSAQKNPTAFYLCASSIVLSNQPQHFGDGTRLSIL.